This passage covers 19 T cell receptor beta chains from one sample sequenced in a study of CD8 T cells in Susac syndrome (dated by TCRdb to between 2017 and 2020). The library was produced with the immunoSEQ multiplex PCR assay. RNA was extracted with the RNeasy kit and about 0.5 to 1 ug was reverse transcribed using random hexamers. TCRdb reprocessing: public reads trimmed at Q25 with fastp, clones called with MiXCR, in-frame beta chains kept. Under each unique CDR3 protein, matching rows form one entry showing the most common genes and DNA. The sample profile shows 50,000 or so distinct CDR3 sequences; 90% to 95% of them were found once. 0.41% of the sample belongs to the ten largest clones. Sequencing was carried out using CD8+ T cells from PBMCs. These TCRs come from a human donor in good health.

CDR3 sequence (DNA): TGTGCCAGCAGCCCCTGGGGACGGGAGGGCCGAGACGGGGAGCTGTTTTTT. Translated: CASSPWGREGRDGELFF. The chain uses TRBV12-3 or TRBV12-4 and TRBJ2-2; TRBD2 aligns across 8 bases. CDR3 size: 17 residues. With V trimmed by 6 bases and J by 7 bases, 16 bases remained unmatched.

The chain has TRBV7-9 and TRBJ2-7; the match to TRBD2 covers 11 bases. Looked up from germline, CDR1 is SEHNR and CDR2 is FQNEAQ (reference sequence). Trimming at V came to 4 bases and at J to 0 bases, leaving 5 bases not matched to a gene. This CDR3 has 16 amino acids. As DNA, the CDR3 is TGTGCCAGCAGCTCAAGCGGGACTAGCGGCTCCTACGAGCAGTACTTC. Protein product: CASSSSGTSGSYEQYF.

The rearrangement joins TRBV3-1 to TRBJ2-7; D remains unclear. Trimming shortened V by 0 bases and J by 6 bases, and 12 bases separated the two germline ends. This CDR3 region has 14 residues. Germline-derived CDR1 and CDR2 are LGHDT and YNNKEL (reference sequence). CDR3 region: CASSQENSATEQYF. DNA for the CDR3: TGTGCCAGCAGCCAAGAAAACAGCGCCACCGAGCAGTACTTC.

This chain joins TRBV7-9 and TRBJ1-4, with a possible D match to TRBD1 (6 bases). Germline assignment: CDR1 SEHNR and CDR2 FQNEAQ (reference sequence). V lost 1 base to trimming and J lost 9 bases, with 15 bases between them. The CDR3 is 15 amino acids. The CDR3 coding sequence is TGTGCCAGCAGCTTAGAGTGGGGGGCGGAGAAAAAACTGTTTTTT. Amino acid sequence: CASSLEWGAEKKLFF.

The rearrangement links TRBV19 to TRBJ2-1, with 10 positions matching TRBD2. This CDR3 spans 13 amino acids. Germline CDR1 is LNHDA and CDR2 is SQIVND (reference sequence). V lost 0 bases, J lost 10 bases, and 0 bases stayed unmatched. The CDR3 loop is CASSIEAGGEQFF. Written as DNA, the CDR3 is TGTGCCAGTAGTATAGAAGCGGGAGGGGAGCAGTTCTTC.

The CDR3 nucleotides are TGCAGTGCGTATTCCTCGGAGCGCGTCTCGGCGGAGACCCAGTACTTC. It codes for CSAYSSERVSAETQYF. The V call is TRBV20-1, the J call TRBJ2-5; D gene unclear. Per the germline V gene, CDR1 is DFQATT and CDR2 is SNEGSKA (reference sequence). The ends were cut back, 6 bases at V and 5 bases at J, with 25 bases in the middle. This CDR3 is built from 16 residues.

The chain uses TRBV6-2 or TRBV6-3 and TRBJ2-1, with 7 bases matching TRBD2. Germline-derived CDR1 and CDR2 are MNHEY and SVGEGT. Trimming cost V 2 bases and J 3 bases; bases outside gene matches: 7. The CDR3 spans 16 residues. CDR3 loop: CASSYGGAGDYNEQFF. DNA of the CDR3: TGTGCCAGCAGTTACGGAGGGGCGGGAGACTACAATGAGCAGTTCTTC.

The chain uses TRBV27 and TRBJ2-7; TRBD2 might be the D (5 bases). CDR1 MNHEY and CDR2 SMNVEV come from the germline V gene (reference sequence). The length of the CDR3 is 11 residues. The V gene lost 6 bases and the J gene lost 5 bases, with 8 bases spanning the gap. CDR3 DNA: TGTGCCAGCAGCGGGCGGGACGAGCAGTACTTC. Encoded protein: CASSGRDEQYF.

This chain connects TRBV29-1 to TRBJ2-1; 7 nucleotides align to TRBD2. The CDR3 length is 14 residues. Germline CDR1 is SQVTM and CDR2 is ANQGSEA. The CDR3 coding sequence is TGCAGTGCCCCCCAAGGCGGGAGTTACAATGAGCAGTTCTTC. It is translated as CSAPQGGSYNEQFF.

V gene TRBV7-2 combines with J gene TRBJ2-7, with 9 bases fitting TRBD2. The V segment lost 4 bases and the J segment 0 bases; nucleotides outside the gene matches: 4. Per the germline V gene, CDR1 is SGHTA and CDR2 is FQGNSA. The CDR3 is 15 amino acids. In DNA, the CDR3 is TGTGCCAGCAGCTCGATGGGACTAGCCTCCTACGAGCAGTACTTC. It specifies CASSSMGLASYEQYF. The full variable domain, completed using reference TRBV7-2 and TRBJ2-7, is GAGVSQSPSNKVTEKGKDVELRCDPISGHTALYWYRQSLGQGLEFLIYFQGNSAPDKSGLPSDRFSAERTGGSVSTLTIQRTQQEDSAVYLCASSSMGLASYEQYFGPGTRLTVT.

A single count supports this clonotype. The J gene is TRBJ2-7, the V gene TRBV7-2; no clear D gene. V was shortened by 3 bases and J by 2 bases, with 2 bases between the two germline ends. The CDR3 consists of 11 residues. CDR1 SGHTA and CDR2 FQGNSA come from the germline V gene. CDR3 in amino acids: CASSFAYEQYF. CDR3 bases: TGTGCCAGCAGCTTCGCCTACGAGCAGTACTTC.

The gene calls are TRBV7-2 and TRBJ2-7, with D perhaps given as TRBD1 or TRBD2 (5 bases each). The germline V gene has CDR1 SGHTA and CDR2 FQGNSA. This CDR3 spans 14 amino acids. Deletions cut 5 bases from V and 2 bases from J, with 13 bases between. CDR3 protein: CASSPGAGPYEQYF. CDR3 bases: TGTGCCAGCAGCCCCGGGGCAGGGCCCTACGAGCAGTACTTC.

The chain carries TRBV12-3 or TRBV12-4 and TRBJ1-1; 8 bases are shared with TRBD1. J was trimmed by 6 bases and V by 6 bases; bases with no gene match: 12. CDR3 length: 15 residues. Written as DNA, the CDR3 is TGTGCCAGCAGCATACCGGGACAGGATTTTGCTGAAGCTTTCTTT. Protein product: CASSIPGQDFAEAFF.

The chain carries TRBV29-1 and TRBJ2-5, with D possibly being TRBD1 (6 bases). Germline loops: CDR1 SQVTM, CDR2 ANQGSEA. Trimming removed 6 bases from V and 5 bases from J, with 19 bases in between. The CDR3 is made up of 14 amino acids. The CDR3 spells CSVGQRRMVETQYF. CDR3 bases: TGCAGCGTCGGACAGAGGAGAATGGTGGAGACCCAGTACTTC.

The CDR3 loop is CAWSPVDEQYF. The DNA for the CDR3 is TGTGCCTGGAGTCCCGTGGACGAGCAGTACTTC. This chain connects TRBV30 to TRBJ2-7; D is undetermined. The germline CDR1 and CDR2 sequences are GTSNPN and SVGIG (reference sequence). V lost 2 bases, J lost 5 bases, and 7 bases lay in between. CDR3 length: 11 amino acids.

V gene TRBV7-9 combines with J gene TRBJ2-7, with D uncertain. The CDR3 contains 14 residues. Between the trimmed V and J ends, which lost 5 bases and 2 bases, there was a span of 13 bases. CDR1 is SEHNR, CDR2 FQNEAQ, per germline (reference sequence). CDR3 sequence (DNA): TGTGCCAGCAGCCATCCATCTAGACCCTACGAGCAGTACTTC. Translated, it gives CASSHPSRPYEQYF.

J is TRBJ2-7 and V is TRBV5-6; TRBD2 agrees at 12 bases. The germline gives CDR1 SGHDT, CDR2 YYEEEE. The CDR3 is 17 amino acids. The V and J ends lost 5 bases and 4 bases, in that order; junction bases with no gene match: 13. The CDR3 bases are TGTGCCAGCAGTTTCTCTAGCGGGAGGGCCACGAAGTACGAGCAGTACTTC. It is translated as CASSFSSGRATKYEQYF.

This clonotype is a singleton in its sample. The chain combines TRBV7-9 with TRBJ2-5, with D unresolved. V lost 5 bases and J 5 bases, leaving 12 bases between the germline ends. The germline V gene has CDR1 SEHNR and CDR2 FQNEAQ (reference sequence). The CDR3 is 13 residues long. CDR3 in DNA: TGTGCCAGCAGCCAATCACTTGGGGAGACCCAGTACTTC. Residues: CASSQSLGETQYF.

This chain joins TRBV2 and TRBJ1-1; no firm D call. This CDR3 spans 10 amino acids. Trimming cost V 8 bases and J 5 bases, with 6 bases left between them. The germline gives CDR1 SNHLY, CDR2 FYNNEI. The CDR3 here is CASGPTEAFF. The CDR3 bases are TGTGCCAGCGGGCCTACTGAAGCTTTCTTT.